The T cell receptor (beta chain) described here comes from a study of beta chain features in type 1 diabetes. Findings and caveats of the study: More deletions and fewer insertions at VDJ junctions were found in patients with type 1 diabetes. Compared with healthy donors, patients appeared to share more similar naive, central memory and regulatory TCRB repertoires. All four CD4+ subsets from Type 1 diabetes patients carried moderately but significantly shorter TCRB CDR3s.

The study reverse transcribed the entire isolated RNA, so it sequenced expressed TCRB transcripts. Sequencing used immunoSEQ multiplex PCR; TCRdb keeps in-frame clones, though not all of them. The data hold 310,000 or so clones, with around 8% observed a single time. About this clone: Its antigen remains unknown.

After removal of 5 bases from V and 4 bases from J, the junction contained 12 bases not matched to a gene. Germline V gene sequence: CDR1 LGHNA, CDR2 YSLEER. CDR3 length: 16 amino acids. Averaging about 0.12 L, one heparinised blood draw came from each individual donor. Sequenced sample: central memory CD4+ T cells from blood. This chain connects TRBV4-3 to TRBJ2-3; TRBD1 matches 7 bases. The clonotype was recovered from a woman under 30 in good health. CDR3 region: CASSARQGYTPDTQYF. The CDR3 nucleotides are TGCGCCAGCAGCGCCCGACAGGGATATACCCCAGATACGCAGTATTTT.